This TCR beta chain emerged from a study of cytomegalovirus exposure and HLA in healthy donors. Study background: There were nearly 120 million unique TCR beta sequences, drawn from around 180 million T cells, in an earlier analysis. Study-wide results and caveats: A later analysis appeared to link common viral pathogens to several of the most significant clusters. Rarity characterized most TCR sequences, yet some public TCRs appeared in many donors.

This clone was seen once. What it recognizes is unknown. Primers for the PCR totalled 60 Vbeta and 13 Jbeta. TCRdb's copy holds only in-frame clones and misses some; the assay was immunoSEQ multiplex PCR. The data hold approximately 170,000 clones, with approximately 77% observed a single time. The sample consisted of PBMCs. This TCR derives from a male donor in good health and CMV-seropositive.

CDR3: CASSYSDGGTGELFF. In DNA form, the CDR3 reads TGTGCCAGCAGTTACTCGGACGGGGGTACCGGGGAGCTGTTTTTT. The chain employs TRBV6-5 and TRBJ2-2; a weak D match, TRBD2 (6 bases). V was pared by 0 bases and J by 5 bases, with 10 bases between. CDR3 length equals 15 residues. Germline CDR1 reads MNHEY; CDR2 reads SVGAGI.